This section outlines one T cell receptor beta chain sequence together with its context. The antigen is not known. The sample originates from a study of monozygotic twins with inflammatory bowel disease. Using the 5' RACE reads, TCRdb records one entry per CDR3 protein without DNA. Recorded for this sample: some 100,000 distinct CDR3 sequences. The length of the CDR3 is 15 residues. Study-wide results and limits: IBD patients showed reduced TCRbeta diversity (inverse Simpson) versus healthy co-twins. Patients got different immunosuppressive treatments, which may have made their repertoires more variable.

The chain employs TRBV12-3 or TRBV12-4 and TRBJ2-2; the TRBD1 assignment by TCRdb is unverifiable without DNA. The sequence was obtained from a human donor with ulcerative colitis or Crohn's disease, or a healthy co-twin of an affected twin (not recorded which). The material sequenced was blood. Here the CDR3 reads CASGRPGIFTGELFF.